This T cell receptor (beta chain) was retrieved from a study of T-cell memory formation after mild COVID-19. Findings of the study overall: Memory cells collected pre-infection included some clones that later responded, suggesting cross-reactive memory joined.

Trimming cost V 5 bases and J 8 bases, with 12 bases left between them. The CDR3 is made up of 12 amino acids. Germline-derived CDR1 and CDR2 are SEHNR and FQNEAQ (reference sequence). Of note for this clonotype: Antigen specificity is unknown.

MiXCR was run by TCRdb on the 5' RACE reads, yielding one entry per CDR3 protein. The sample holds over 120,000 distinct CDR3 sequences, under 30% seen once. The chain combines TRBV7-9 with TRBJ1-1; D gene ambiguous. The sequenced sample consisted of PBMCs or a T cell subset sorted from them (not recorded which). This TCR was recovered from an adult woman who had mild COVID-19 (a few samples of this study predate the infection). Cell type and time point are not known. The CDR3 region has the DNA TGTGCCAGCAGCGACGGGAGTGGGGAAGCTTTCTTT. It yields the protein CASSDGSGEAFF.